This T cell receptor beta chain was sequenced for a study of radiotherapy plus CTLA-4 blockade in lung cancer. Study at large: Disease control was seen in about 30% of patients, objective responses in 15% to 20%.

To note about this clone: Antigen unknown.

Focal radiation was given together with CTLA-4 blockade (ipilimumab) to patients with chemo-refractory metastatic non-small-cell lung cancer. Study-wide results and limits: Early clonal dynamics of blood T cells, together with interferon-beta, were reported as the best response predictor. Blood TCR clones of tumor origin expanded after radiotherapy plus ipilimumab.

This CDR3 has 15 amino acids. V lost 4 bases, J lost 2 bases, and 5 bases stayed unmatched. The germline V gene has CDR1 MNHEY and CDR2 SVGAGI. The assay was immunoSEQ multiplex PCR, and TCRdb's table has in-frame clones only and misses some. The sample shows tens of thousands of clones, around nine tenths of them seen only once. This receptor was taken from a human donor with non-small cell lung cancer who had stable disease on radiotherapy plus ipilimumab. This specimen consisted of peripheral blood, obtained from a patient treated with radiotherapy plus ipilimumab. V usage is TRBV6-5 and J usage is TRBJ2-1; 7 bases match TRBD1. CDR3 region: CASSSGTEPYNEQFF. The CDR3 bases are TGTGCCAGCAGTTCCGGGACAGAACCCTACAATGAGCAGTTCTTC.